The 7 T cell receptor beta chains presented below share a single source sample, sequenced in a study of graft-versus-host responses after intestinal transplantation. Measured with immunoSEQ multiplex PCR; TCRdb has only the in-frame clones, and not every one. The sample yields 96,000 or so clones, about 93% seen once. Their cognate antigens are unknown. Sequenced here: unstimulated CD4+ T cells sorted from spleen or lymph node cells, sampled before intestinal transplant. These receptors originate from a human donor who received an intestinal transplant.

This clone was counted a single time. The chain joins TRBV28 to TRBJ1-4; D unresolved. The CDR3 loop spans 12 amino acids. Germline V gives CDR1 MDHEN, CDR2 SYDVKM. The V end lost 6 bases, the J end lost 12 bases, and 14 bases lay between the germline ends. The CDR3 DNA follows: TGTGCCAGCAGACGGAAGGACTGGGAACTGTTTTTT. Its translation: CASRRKDWELFF.

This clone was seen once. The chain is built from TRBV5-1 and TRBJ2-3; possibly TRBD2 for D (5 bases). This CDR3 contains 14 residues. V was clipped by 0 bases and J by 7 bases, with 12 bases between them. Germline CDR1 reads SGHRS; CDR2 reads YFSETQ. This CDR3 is CASSLAGTENTQYF. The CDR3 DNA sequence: TGCGCCAGCAGCTTGGCGGGAACGGAGAATACGCAGTATTTT.

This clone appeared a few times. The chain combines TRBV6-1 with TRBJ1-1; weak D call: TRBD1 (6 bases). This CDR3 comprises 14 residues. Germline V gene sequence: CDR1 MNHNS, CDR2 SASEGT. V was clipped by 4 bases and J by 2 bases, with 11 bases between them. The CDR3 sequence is CASSARDTNTEAFF. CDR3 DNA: TGTGCCAGCAGTGCCCGGGACACCAACACTGAAGCTTTCTTT.

CDR3 in DNA: TGTGCCAGCAGCTTGCGTTACCGGACAGGCTCTAATTCACCCCTCCACTTT. Protein: CASSLRYRTGSNSPLHF. This rearrangement joins TRBV7-2 to TRBJ1-6, with 7 bases lining up with TRBD1. With V trimmed by 3 bases and J by 6 bases, 11 bases remained unmatched. The CDR3 covers 17 residues. The germline gives CDR1 SGHTA, CDR2 FQGNSA.

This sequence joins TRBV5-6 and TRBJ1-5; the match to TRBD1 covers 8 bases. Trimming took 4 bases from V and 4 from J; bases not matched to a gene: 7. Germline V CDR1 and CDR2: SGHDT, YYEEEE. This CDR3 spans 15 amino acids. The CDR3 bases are TGTGCCAGCAGCCTACAGGGGGGAGTGAATCAGCCCCAGCATTTT. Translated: CASSLQGGVNQPQHF.

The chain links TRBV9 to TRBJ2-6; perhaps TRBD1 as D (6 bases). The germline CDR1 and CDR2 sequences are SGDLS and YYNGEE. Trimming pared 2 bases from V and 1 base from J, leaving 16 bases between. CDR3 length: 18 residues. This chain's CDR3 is CASSVGRGIGSGANVLTF. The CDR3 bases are TGTGCCAGCAGCGTCGGCAGGGGTATAGGATCTGGGGCCAACGTCCTGACTTTC.

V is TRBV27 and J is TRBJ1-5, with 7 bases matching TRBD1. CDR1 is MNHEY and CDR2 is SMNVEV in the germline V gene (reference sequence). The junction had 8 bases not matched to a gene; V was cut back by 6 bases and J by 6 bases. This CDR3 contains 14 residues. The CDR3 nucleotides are TGTGCCAGCAGGGTACAGGGGTCGGGTCAGCCCCAGCATTTT. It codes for CASRVQGSGQPQHF.